The next 20 T cell receptor beta chains were all read from a single sample in a study of T cell clusters in autoimmune cytopenias. TRB was amplified by touch-down multiplex PCR, primer pools A and B combined. Each CDR3 protein gets one entry in TCRdb, which reprocessed the multiplex PCR reads and gives no DNA. In total, the table holds 9,500 to 15,000 distinct CDR3 sequences. Some 38,000 genome equivalents of blood DNA were amplified for TRB. What was sequenced was peripheral blood. The receptor set was obtained from a human donor with an autoimmune cytopenia or autoimmune hepatitis (not recorded which).

The chain joins TRBV27 to TRBJ2-2; TCRdb gives TRBD2 as the D gene, but with no DNA this cannot be confirmed. The CDR3 is 14 residues long. Germline values: CDR1 MNHEY, CDR2 SMNVEV (reference sequence). The CDR3: CASSKTSDTGELFF.

The chain links TRBV6-1 to TRBJ2-2; TCRdb lists TRBD2, though no DNA is available to test this call. The CDR3 length is 15 residues. CDR1 is MNHNS and CDR2 is SASEGT in the germline V gene. CDR3 sequence reads: CASSLAGSNTGELFF.

This clonotype ranks as medium-sized (0.01 to 0.1%) in terms of frequency. V is TRBV29-1 and J is TRBJ2-6; TCRdb selects TRBD1, and the lack of DNA leaves this call unchecked. The CDR3 loop spans 20 amino acids. The germline V gene encodes CDR1 SQVTM and CDR2 ANQGSEA. The CDR3 loop reads CSVRAHSATQGLAGANVLTF.

The chain combines TRBV10-3 with TRBJ2-3; TCRdb reports TRBD1, a call that lacks DNA to check it against. Looked up from germline, CDR1 is ENHRY and CDR2 is SYGVKD. The CDR3 is made up of 18 amino acids. The CDR3 loop is CAISEFRTGGSSTDTQYF.

According to its frequency, this clonotype is medium-sized. V usage is TRBV6-1 and J usage is TRBJ2-7. CDR3 length equals 11 residues. Germline values: CDR1 MNHNS, CDR2 SASEGT. Here the CDR3 reads CASSISYEQYF.

J is TRBJ2-5 and V is TRBV6-2 or TRBV6-3; the D call of TRBD2 rests on TCRdb alone, since no DNA is present to check it. There are 17 residues in the CDR3. Germline assignment: CDR1 MNHEY and CDR2 SVGEGT. CDR3 sequence: CASISGRAANYRETQYF.

By frequency, this clonotype registers medium-sized. This rearrangement joins TRBV12-3 or TRBV12-4 to TRBJ2-3. There are 11 residues in the CDR3. The CDR3 protein is CASSRTDTQYF.

V gene TRBV19 combines with J gene TRBJ1-5; the TRBD1 assignment by TCRdb is unverifiable without DNA. Looked up from germline, CDR1 is LNHDA and CDR2 is SQIVND (reference sequence). The CDR3 length is 15 residues. The CDR3 loop reads CASRYGDRYNQPQHF. Looking up the rest from reference TRBV19 and TRBJ1-5 gives the full variable domain: DGGITQSPKYLFRKEGQNVTLSCEQNLNHDAMYWYRQDPGQGLRLIYYSQIVNDFQKGDIAEGYSVSREKKESFPLTVTSAQKNPTAFYLCASRYGDRYNQPQHFGDGTRLSIL.

The chain carries TRBV5-5 and TRBJ2-1; TCRdb names TRBD2, which stays unverified in the absence of DNA. The CDR3 sequence is 13 residues long. Germline V CDR1 and CDR2: SGHKS, YYEKEE (reference sequence). CDR3 residues: CASSFLLGYEQFF.

This chain's CDR3 is CATSDPSTGKETQYF. The V and J genes are TRBV24-1 and TRBJ2-5; checking the TCRdb D call of TRBD1 is not possible without DNA. Germline-derived CDR1 and CDR2 are KGHDR and SFDVKD. The CDR3 has 15 amino acids.

This clonotype is labeled medium-sized (0.01 to 0.1%) based on frequency. The rearrangement uses TRBV18 and TRBJ2-6; the TCRdb call, TRBD1, lacks DNA for checking. The CDR3 totals 18 residues. Looked up from germline, CDR1 is KGHSH and CDR2 is LQKENI. CDR3 loop: CASSPRGHFTSGANVLTF.

The chain combines TRBV13 with TRBJ2-2. This CDR3 has 12 amino acids. Germline CDR1 is PRHDT and CDR2 is FYEKMQ (reference sequence). CDR3 amino acids: CASSLRPGELFF. Supplemented by reference TRBV13 and TRBJ2-2, the full variable domain reads AAGVIQSPRHLIKEKRETATLKCYPIPRHDTVYWYQQGPGQDPQFLISFYEKMQSDKGSIPDRFSAQQFSDYHSELNMSSLELGDSALYFCASSLRPGELFFGEGSRLTVL.

This chain links TRBV10-3 with TRBJ2-1. The CDR3 has 14 amino acids. Looked up from germline, CDR1 is ENHRY and CDR2 is SYGVKD. CDR3 in amino acids: CAISEFPNGDEQFF.

V usage is TRBV10-3 and J usage is TRBJ2-7; TCRdb returns TRBD2, unconfirmable since there is no DNA. The CDR3 length is 16 residues. Germline-derived CDR1 and CDR2 are ENHRY and SYGVKD. The CDR3 sequence: CAISDPIAGGFYEQYF.

According to its frequency, this clonotype is medium-sized. Here the CDR3 reads CSVEDRAYYNEQFF. This chain connects TRBV29-1 to TRBJ2-1. CDR3 length equals 14 residues. The germline gives CDR1 SQVTM, CDR2 ANQGSEA.

The J gene is TRBJ2-1, the V gene TRBV30; no DNA is available, so the TRBD2 call from TCRdb remains unchecked. CDR1 is GTSNPN and CDR2 is SVGIG in the germline V gene (reference sequence). The CDR3 consists of 14 residues. The CDR3 sequence is CAWSRGREYNEQFF.

The chain employs TRBV19 and TRBJ2-7; TCRdb reports TRBD1, a call that lacks DNA to check it against. The length of the CDR3 is 16 residues. The germline gives CDR1 LNHDA, CDR2 SQIVND (reference sequence). CDR3: CASSIDLRAGSHEQYF. Filled out from reference TRBV19 and TRBJ2-7, the complete variable domain reads DGGITQSPKYLFRKEGQNVTLSCEQNLNHDAMYWYRQDPGQGLRLIYYSQIVNDFQKGDIAEGYSVSREKKESFPLTVTSAQKNPTAFYLCASSIDLRAGSHEQYFGPGTRLTVT.

Judged by frequency, this clonotype is medium-sized. This chain uses TRBV6-5 with TRBJ2-1; TCRdb gives TRBD1 as the D gene, but with no DNA this cannot be confirmed. Germline CDR1 and CDR2: MNHEY and SVGAGI. The CDR3 covers 16 residues. This CDR3 is CASSFEPPLRGDEQFF.

The V gene is TRBV6-6, the J gene TRBJ1-5. The CDR3 is 12 amino acids. Germline CDR1 is MNHNY and CDR2 is SVGAGI (reference sequence). CDR3 sequence: CASRDSNQPQHF.

This clonotype registers medium-sized by frequency. The gene calls are TRBV29-1 and TRBJ2-1; lacking DNA, the TRBD1 call made by TCRdb goes unchecked. The V gene's germline CDR1 is SQVTM and CDR2 ANQGSEA. The CDR3 length is 15 residues. The CDR3 sequence is CSVKDRDRILSEQFF.